Reported below is one TCR beta chain. The sample is drawn from a study of cytomegalovirus exposure and HLA in healthy donors. The PCR contained 60 Vbeta and 13 Jbeta primers. The assay was immunoSEQ multiplex PCR, and TCRdb's table has in-frame clones only and misses some. The sample yields about 67,000 clones, 70% to 85% seen once. The TCR originated in a man between 60 and 75 years old in good health and CMV-seropositive. Sequencing input: PBMCs.

CDR3 loop: CSVGGTLSYNEQFF. CDR3 in DNA: TGCAGCGTTGGGGGCACCCTCTCCTACAATGAGCAGTTCTTC. V usage is TRBV29-1 and J usage is TRBJ2-1, with D possibly TRBD1 on 5 matching bases. CDR3 size: 14 residues. V gave up 4 bases and J gave up 0 bases, with 10 bases separating them. From germline, CDR1 is SQVTM and CDR2 ANQGSEA.